This T cell receptor beta chain was profiled in a study of cytomegalovirus exposure and HLA in healthy donors. Use of 60 Vbeta and 13 Jbeta primers characterized the PCR. Data came from immunoSEQ multiplex PCR; TCRdb stores just in-frame clones and leaves some out. Of roughly 150,000 clones detected, roughly 82% appear once; the ten largest clones hold around 3.2%. General study points: Cytomegalovirus association was listed for around 180 TCR beta chains.

Remarks on this clone: Its specificity is unknown.

This CDR3 has 16 residues. The germline V gene encodes CDR1 LNHDA and CDR2 SQIVND (reference sequence). After removal of 4 bases from V and 4 bases from J, the junction contained 10 bases not matched to a gene. The receptor was derived from a male donor in good health and CMV-seronegative. The specimen was PBMCs. This rearrangement joins TRBV19 to TRBJ2-3, with 8 bases matching TRBD1. The CDR3, as DNA: TGTGCCAGTAGTACCCTTGGGACAGGCAACTCAGATACGCAGTATTTT. Protein: CASSTLGTGNSDTQYF.